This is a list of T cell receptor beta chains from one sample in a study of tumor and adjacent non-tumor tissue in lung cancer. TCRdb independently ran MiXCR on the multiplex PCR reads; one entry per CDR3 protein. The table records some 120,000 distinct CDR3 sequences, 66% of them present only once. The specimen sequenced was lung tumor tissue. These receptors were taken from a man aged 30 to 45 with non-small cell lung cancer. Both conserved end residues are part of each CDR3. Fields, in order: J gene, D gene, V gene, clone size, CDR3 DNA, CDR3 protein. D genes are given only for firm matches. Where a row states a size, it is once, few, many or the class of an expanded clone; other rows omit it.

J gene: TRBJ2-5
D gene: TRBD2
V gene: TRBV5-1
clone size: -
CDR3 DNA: TGCGCCAGCAGTTTCTACGGTAGCGGGCCCCAAGAGACCCAGTACTTC
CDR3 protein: CASSFYGSGPQETQYF

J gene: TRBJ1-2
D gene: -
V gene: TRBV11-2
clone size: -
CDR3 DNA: TGTGCCAGCAGCTCCGACACGGGAGGGGTATATGGCTACACCTTC
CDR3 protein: CASSSDTGGVYGYTF

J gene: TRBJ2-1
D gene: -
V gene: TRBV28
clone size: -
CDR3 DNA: TGTGCCAGCAGTTCCCCCATAGCGGAGAAGAACACCTACAATGAGCAGCTCTTC
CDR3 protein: CASSSPIAEKNTYNEQLF

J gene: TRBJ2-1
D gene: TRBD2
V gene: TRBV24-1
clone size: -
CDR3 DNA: TGTGCCACCAGTGATTCGGGCGGGAGAACGCCGGATGAGCAGTTCTTC
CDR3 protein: CATSDSGGRTPDEQFF

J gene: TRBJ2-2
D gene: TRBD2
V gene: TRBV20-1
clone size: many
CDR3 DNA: TGCAGTGCTCCTCTAGCGGGGGCCCTCAACACCGGGGAGCTGTTTTTT
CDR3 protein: CSAPLAGALNTGELFF

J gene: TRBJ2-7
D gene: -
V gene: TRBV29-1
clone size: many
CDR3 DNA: TGCAGCGTTGGAGTTGAGGGGCATGAGCAGTACTTC
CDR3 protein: CSVGVEGHEQYF

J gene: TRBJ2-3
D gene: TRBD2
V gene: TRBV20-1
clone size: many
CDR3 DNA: TGCAGTGCCGCGCGGCGGGGGAGCACAGATACGCAGTATTTT
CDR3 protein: CSAARRGSTDTQYF

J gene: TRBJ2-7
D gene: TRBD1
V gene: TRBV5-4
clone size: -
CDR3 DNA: TGTGCCAGCAGACGGATCGGGACAGCCACCTACGAGCAGTACTTC
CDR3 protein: CASRRIGTATYEQYF

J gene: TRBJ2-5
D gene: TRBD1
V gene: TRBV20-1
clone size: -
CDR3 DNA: TGCAGTACGAGACAGGGTCAAGTGATCCAGTACTTC
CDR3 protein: CSTRQGQVIQYF

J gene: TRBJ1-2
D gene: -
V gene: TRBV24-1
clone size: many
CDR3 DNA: TGTGCCACCAGTGAATCCTCAGAACCCGAGAAGGGCTACACCTTC
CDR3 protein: CATSESSEPEKGYTF

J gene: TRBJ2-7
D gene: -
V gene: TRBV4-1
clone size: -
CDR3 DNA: TGCGCCAGCAGCCTAGACGAGACAGGACAGACCTATGAGCAGCACTTC
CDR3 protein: CASSLDETGQTYEQHF

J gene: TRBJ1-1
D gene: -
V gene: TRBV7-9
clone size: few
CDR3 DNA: TGTGCCAGCAGCTTTGGGCAGGGGAACACTGAAGCTTTCTTT
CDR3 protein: CASSFGQGNTEAFF

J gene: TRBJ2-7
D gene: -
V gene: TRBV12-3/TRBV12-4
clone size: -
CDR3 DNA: TGTGCCAGCAGTTTAACCCACGGGCAGTATTTC
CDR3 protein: CASSLTHGQYF

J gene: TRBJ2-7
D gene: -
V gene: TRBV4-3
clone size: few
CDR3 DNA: TGCGCCAGCAGCCAAGTCCCGGGATATCTCTACGAGCAGTACTTC
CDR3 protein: CASSQVPGYLYEQYF

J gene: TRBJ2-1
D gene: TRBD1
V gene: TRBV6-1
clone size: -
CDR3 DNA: TGTGCCAGCAGCAGAAGGAGTACAGGGGCGCGCAATAAGCAATTCTTC
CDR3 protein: CASSRRSTGARNKQFF

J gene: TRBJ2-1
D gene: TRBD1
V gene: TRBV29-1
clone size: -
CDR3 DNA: TGCAGCATTGAACTCAGGGACAGACACAATGAGCATTTCTTC
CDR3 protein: CSIELRDRHNEHFF

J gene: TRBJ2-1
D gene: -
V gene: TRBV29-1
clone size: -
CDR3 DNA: TGCAGCATTCTATCTATTGAGCTGTTCTTC
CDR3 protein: CSILSIELFF

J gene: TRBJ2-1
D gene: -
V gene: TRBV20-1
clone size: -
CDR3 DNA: TGCTGTGCCCTGACCGGGAATAGCGCTCTCCATGAGCAGTTCTTC
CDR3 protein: CCALTGNSALHEQFF

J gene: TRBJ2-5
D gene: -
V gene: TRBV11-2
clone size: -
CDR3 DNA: TGTGTCAGCAGCTTAGATATGGGGACCCGGGGAGAGACCCAGTACTTC
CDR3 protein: CVSSLDMGTRGETQYF

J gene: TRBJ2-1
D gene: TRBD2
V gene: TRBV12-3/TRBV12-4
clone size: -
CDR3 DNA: TGTGCCAGCAATTTAGCGGGTAGCTTCTACAATGAGCAGTTCTTC
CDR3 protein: CASNLAGSFYNEQFF

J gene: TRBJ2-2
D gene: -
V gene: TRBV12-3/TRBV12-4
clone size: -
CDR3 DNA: TGTGCCAGCATTCTACAGGGAGGCGCCGGGGAGCTGTTTTTT
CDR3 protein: CASILQGGAGELFF

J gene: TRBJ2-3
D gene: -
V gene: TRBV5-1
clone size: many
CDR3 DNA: TGCGCCAGCAGCCCGGCACCACAGGTAGATACGCAGTATTTT
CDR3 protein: CASSPAPQVDTQYF

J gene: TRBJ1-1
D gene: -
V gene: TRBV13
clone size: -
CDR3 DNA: TGTGCCAACAGCTCGCTCGACAGGCTGAGGGCTTTCTTT
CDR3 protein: CANSSLDRLRAFF